This TCR beta chain was observed in a study of blood T cell repertoires in COVID-19. On the study more broadly: T cells, B-cell-depleted T cells, or PBMCs supplied cDNA or gDNA.

Seattle's cohort entered during active infection and was followed longitudinally. The assay was immunoSEQ multiplex PCR, and TCRdb's table has in-frame clones only and misses some. The sample gives about 250,000 clones, about 85% of which show up once; 0.87% is in the top ten. This CDR3 has 13 amino acids. Losses at the gene ends were 4 bases for V and 5 bases for J; bases not matched to a gene: 4. CDR1 and CDR2 (germline): SNHLY, FYNNEI. This TCR was sampled from a human donor with COVID-19, enrolled during active disease. The donor label of this sample is uncertain. V usage is TRBV2 and J usage is TRBJ2-5; 7 bases line up with TRBD2. Sequenced material: peripheral blood. The CDR3 loop is CASSGTRWETQYF. CDR3 bases: TGTGCCAGCAGTGGGACTAGGTGGGAGACCCAGTACTTC.